This is a list of T cell receptor beta chains from one sample in a study of T-cell reconstitution after alpha-beta-depleted transplantation in children. TCRdb re-derived calls from the PCR reads in MiXCR, one entry per CDR3 protein. The repertoire holds hundreds of thousands of distinct CDR3 sequences, with 11% as singletons. Source: PBMCs, taken before TCRalphabeta/CD19-depleted stem cell transplant. All receptors come from a child younger than two with acute myeloid leukemia, due to receive a stem cell transplant. The CDR3 runs from the conserved cysteine through the conserved F or W. A D gene is named only where the DNA matches it firmly. For some rows the clone size is stated as once, few or many, or as a class when expanded; others skip it.

d_call | j_call | clone_size | v_call | cdr3_aa | cdr3_nt
- | TRBJ2-3 | many | TRBV10-2 | CASSDSLTDTQYF | TGCGCCAGCAGTGACTCACTCACAGATACGCAGTATTTT
TRBD1 | TRBJ2-7 | many | TRBV10-1 | CASSRDRGWYEQYF | TGCGCCAGCAGTAGGGACAGGGGTTGGTACGAGCAGTACTTC
TRBD2 | TRBJ2-3 | few | TRBV4-2 | CASSQNDLAGEGTQYF | TGTGCCAGCAGCCAAAACGATTTGGCGGGAGAGGGTACGCAGTATTTT
- | TRBJ2-4 | many | TRBV6-2/TRBV6-3 | CASSSLATGEFDGSGHF | TGTGCCAGCAGTTCTCTCGCGACAGGGGAATTTGATGGTAGCGGGCACTTC
TRBD1 | TRBJ1-6 | many | TRBV11-2 | CASSLDLRGNSPLHF | TGTGCCAGCAGCTTAGATCTCAGGGGGAATTCACCCCTCCACTTT
- | TRBJ2-2 | many | TRBV5-4 | CASSFIGQRNTGELFF | TGTGCCAGCAGCTTCATCGGACAGAGGAACACCGGGGAGCTGTTTTTT
TRBD2 | TRBJ2-5 | many | TRBV20-1 | CSALSGANQETQYF | TGCAGTGCTCTTAGCGGGGCGAACCAAGAGACCCAGTACTTC
- | TRBJ1-2 | many | TRBV10-3 | CAISARGDGYTF | TGTGCCATCAGTGCAAGAGGGGATGGCTACACCTTC
- | TRBJ1-1 | many | TRBV10-1 | CASGTGFGTEAFF | TGCGCCAGCGGTACAGGGTTTGGCACTGAAGCTTTCTTT
- | TRBJ1-1 | many | TRBV20-1 | CSASARTEAFF | TGCAGTGCTAGTGCTCGCACTGAAGCTTTCTTT
- | TRBJ1-2 | many | TRBV29-1 | CSVRGSTRSYGYTF | TGCAGCGTTAGGGGGTCTACGCGGTCTTATGGCTACACCTTC
- | TRBJ2-7 | many | TRBV4-2 | CASSQNTYYSYEQYF | TGTGCCAGCAGCCAAAATACGTACTACTCCTACGAGCAGTACTTC
TRBD2 | TRBJ2-3 | many | TRBV7-2 | CASSLSRTSGRFTDTQYF | TGTGCCAGCAGCCTATCGAGGACTAGCGGGAGATTCACAGATACGCAGTATTTT
- | TRBJ1-6 | many | TRBV4-1 | CASSQDQAGSPLHF | TGCGCCAGCAGCCAAGATCAAGCAGGATCACCCCTCCACTTT
- | TRBJ2-7 | - | TRBV20-1 | CSAPGEQARYEQYF | TGCAGTGCTCCGGGCGAGCAGGCCAGGTACGAGCAGTACTTC
- | TRBJ1-1 | few | TRBV6-2/TRBV6-3 | CASSYVMNTEAFF | TGTGCCAGCAGTTACGTTATGAACACTGAAGCTTTCTTT
TRBD1 | TRBJ1-2 | few | TRBV7-9 | CASSLERGHPSGYTF | TGTGCCAGCAGCTTAGAAAGGGGGCATCCCTCTGGCTACACCTTC
- | TRBJ1-6 | many | TRBV27 | CASSLSPGWSYNSPLHF | TGTGCCAGCAGTTTATCTCCCGGTTGGTCCTATAATTCACCCCTCCACTTT
- | TRBJ2-7 | - | TRBV28 | CASSLSAGIDLYEQYF | TGTGCCAGCAGCCTCTCGGCGGGGATAGACCTCTACGAGCAGTACTTC
- | TRBJ1-1 | many | TRBV20-1 | CSARVGSGGGTEAFF | TGCAGTGCTAGAGTCGGTTCGGGAGGTGGCACTGAAGCTTTCTTT
- | TRBJ1-1 | many | TRBV20-1 | CSASGRGVGEAFF | TGCAGTGCTAGTGGCAGGGGAGTTGGTGAAGCTTTCTTT
- | TRBJ2-3 | few | TRBV7-8 | CASSFYGTSDTQYF | TGTGCCAGCAGCTTTTACGGGACATCAGATACGCAGTATTTT
- | TRBJ1-2 | many | TRBV11-2 | CASSLVGTDGYTF | TGTGCCAGCAGCTTAGTAGGAACAGATGGCTACACCTTC
- | TRBJ1-1 | many | TRBV7-9 | CASSRNGGTEAFF | TGTGCCAGCAGCCGGAACGGGGGCACTGAAGCTTTCTTT
TRBD1 | TRBJ1-4 | - | TRBV25-1 | CASSPPGTGGEKLFF | TGTGCCAGCAGTCCGCCCGGGACAGGGGGCGAAAAACTGTTTTTT
TRBD2 | TRBJ2-5 | - | TRBV20-1 | CSADFSGRVETQYF | TGCAGTGCTGACTTTAGCGGGAGAGTTGAGACCCAGTACTTC
TRBD1 | TRBJ2-7 | many | TRBV6-5 | CASSTGQGNEQYF | TGTGCCAGCAGTACGGGACAGGGAAACGAGCAGTACTTC
- | TRBJ2-1 | many | TRBV5-1 | CASSSTPVSNEQFF | TGCGCCAGCAGCTCCACCCCCGTCAGCAATGAGCAGTTCTTC
TRBD2 | TRBJ2-7 | many | TRBV5-1 | CASSLGAGGYEQYF | TGCGCCAGCAGCTTAGGGGCGGGAGGCTACGAGCAGTACTTC
- | TRBJ2-6 | many | TRBV18 | CASSPRAGGSGANVLTF | TGTGCCAGCTCACCAAGGGCGGGCGGCTCTGGGGCCAACGTCCTGACTTTC
TRBD1 | TRBJ1-6 | few | TRBV7-9 | CASSLHRGNSPLHF | TGTGCCAGCAGCTTACACAGGGGTAATTCACCCCTCCACTTT
TRBD2 | TRBJ2-3 | many | TRBV18 | CASSQRLAGDTQYF | TGTGCCAGCTCACAAAGACTAGCTGGAGATACGCAGTATTTT
TRBD2 | TRBJ2-7 | many | TRBV7-6 | CASSLVNIAGGRYEQYF | TGTGCCAGCAGCTTAGTCAACATAGCGGGGGGGAGATACGAGCAGTACTTC
- | TRBJ2-5 | - | TRBV24-1 | CATSEAGPVKTQYF | TGTGCCACCAGTGAAGCAGGCCCCGTAAAGACCCAGTACTTC
- | TRBJ2-2 | few | TRBV12-3/TRBV12-4 | CASSLVGVLSTGELFF | TGTGCCAGCAGTTTAGTGGGGGTGCTGTCCACCGGGGAGCTGTTTTTT
- | TRBJ1-1 | many | TRBV7-2 | CASSFARDTEAFF | TGTGCCAGCAGCTTTGCCAGAGACACTGAAGCTTTCTTT
- | TRBJ2-2 | many | TRBV27 | CASALWVRTGELFF | TGTGCCAGTGCCTTATGGGTTCGAACCGGGGAGCTGTTTTTT
- | TRBJ2-4 | many | TRBV7-9 | CASSFGPEVGYF | TGTGCCAGCAGCTTTGGTCCTGAGGTGGGGTACTTC
TRBD2 | TRBJ2-5 | many | TRBV5-1 | CASSYLAGDETQYF | TGCGCCAGCAGCTACCTAGCGGGAGACGAGACCCAGTACTTC
- | TRBJ2-5 | many | TRBV11-2 | CASSLPFLQETQYF | TGTGCCAGCAGCTTACCCTTCCTTCAAGAGACCCAGTACTTC
- | TRBJ2-4 | many | TRBV5-1 | CASRDPGGDIQYF | TGCGCCAGCAGGGATCCAGGGGGGGACATTCAGTACTTC
TRBD2 | TRBJ2-1 | many | TRBV3-1 | CASSQRLAVGEQFF | TGTGCCAGCAGCCAGAGACTAGCGGTGGGTGAGCAGTTCTTC